The 17 T cell receptor beta chains presented below share a single source sample, sequenced in a study of post-analysis software for immune sequencing data. Points from the study as a whole: The five TRBV segments detected at higher frequency in patients than in controls included TRBV5-6, TRBV5-1 and TRBV20-1.

Unique molecular identifiers tagged the TCR beta cDNA libraries. MiXCR, run by TCRdb on the PCR reads, gives a single entry per CDR3 protein. The repertoire consists of 820,000 or so distinct CDR3 sequences, with under 70% occurring once and the leading ten covering approximately 4.5%. No antigen has been assigned to these receptors. The sequencing input was blood. The origin of the receptors is a girl aged 10-17 years with multiple sclerosis.

The CDR3 reads CASSPSGRQETQYF. The CDR3 DNA sequence: TGCGCCAGCAGCCCCAGCGGGAGACAAGAGACCCAGTACTTC. This sequence joins TRBV5-1 and TRBJ2-5; 8 nucleotides align to TRBD2. There are 14 residues in the CDR3. The V and J ends lost 4 bases and 2 bases, in that order; junction bases with no gene match: 4. Germline lookup yields CDR1 SGHRS and CDR2 YFSETQ.

This clonotype was picked up one time. This chain joins TRBV7-8 and TRBJ1-1; no reliable D call. The CDR3 is 13 amino acids. Germline CDR1 reads SGHVS; CDR2 reads FQNEAQ. V shed 5 bases and J shed 6 bases, with 13 bases lying between them. The CDR3 protein is CASSPLVGAEAFF. CDR3 DNA sequence: TGTGCCAGCAGCCCATTAGTCGGGGCTGAAGCTTTCTTT.

The chain uses TRBV7-2 and TRBJ2-6; D uncertain. V lost 4 bases, J lost 4 bases, and 11 bases lay in between. This CDR3 has 15 amino acids. Germline CDR1 reads SGHTA; CDR2 reads FQGNSA. CDR3 amino acids: CASSSRISGANVLTF. CDR3 DNA: TGTGCCAGCAGCTCCAGAATTAGCGGGGCCAACGTCCTGACTTTC.

The chain is built from TRBV15 and TRBJ1-2, with a tentative D call TRBD1 (5 bases). CDR1 is LNHNV, CDR2 YYDKDF, per germline (reference sequence). V dropped 3 bases and J dropped 3 bases, with 8 bases sitting between them. The CDR3 consists of 13 residues. The CDR3 loop reads CATSSGADYGYTF. The CDR3 DNA reads TGTGCCACCAGCAGCGGGGCAGACTATGGCTACACCTTC. Full variable domain (missing parts from reference TRBV15 and TRBJ1-2): DAMVIQNPRYQVTQFGKPVTLSCSQTLNHNVMYWYQQKSSQAPKLLFHYYDKDFNNEADTPDNFQSRRPNTSFCFLDIRSPGLGDTAMYLCATSSGADYGYTFGSGTRLTVV.

The chain combines TRBV6-5 with TRBJ1-5; 10 nucleotides align to TRBD1. With 2 bases clipped from V and 5 bases from J, the junction kept 3 bases outside the gene matches. CDR1 is MNHEY and CDR2 is SVGAGI in the germline V gene. There are 15 residues in the CDR3. The CDR3 coding sequence is TGTGCCAGCAGTTACACCGGGACAGGGGATCAGCCCCAGCATTTT. Translation: CASSYTGTGDQPQHF.

The sample holds one count of this clonotype. This chain connects TRBV6-1 to TRBJ1-2, with D perhaps TRBD1 (5 bases). The germline V gene encodes CDR1 MNHNS and CDR2 SASEGT. V dropped 6 bases and J dropped 4 bases, with 15 bases sitting between them. This CDR3 comprises 14 residues. CDR3 sequence reads: CASSLKDITYGYTF. The CDR3 region has the DNA TGTGCCAGCAGCCTCAAGGACATAACCTATGGCTACACCTTC.

This clonotype has only a few counts. The genes are TRBV10-1 and TRBJ2-3; D ambiguous. The CDR3 has 16 amino acids. Germline CDR1 and CDR2: WNHNN and SYGVQD (reference sequence). Trimming removed 0 bases at V and 1 base at J, with 11 bases between. The CDR3 DNA reads TGCGCCAGCAGTGAGTCTTTGGCTCCCGGCACAGATACGCAGTATTTT. This codes for CASSESLAPGTDTQYF.

V usage is TRBV20-1 and J usage is TRBJ2-7; weak D call: TRBD1 (7 bases). CDR3 length: 15 amino acids. V was trimmed by 0 bases and J by 0 bases, leaving 12 bases between them. Germline lookup yields CDR1 DFQATT and CDR2 SNEGSKA (reference sequence). The CDR3 spells CSARDGRGDSYEQYF. The DNA for the CDR3 is TGCAGTGCTAGAGATGGCAGGGGGGACTCCTACGAGCAGTACTTC.

This clonotype was found a few times. The chain employs TRBV10-3 and TRBJ1-2; D possibly corresponds to TRBD1 (5 bases). This CDR3 has 12 amino acids. V lost 7 bases, J lost 12 bases, and 18 bases lay in between. Germline V gene sequence: CDR1 ENHRY, CDR2 SYGVKD. The CDR3 spells CAITREGLAHTF. The CDR3 bases are TGTGCCATCACCCGGGAGGGGCTGGCCCACACCTTC.

This chain connects TRBV18 to TRBJ2-5; a weak D match, TRBD2 (7 bases). The CDR3 spans 12 residues. Trimming stripped 6 bases from V and 4 bases from J, with 9 bases between. CDR1 is KGHSH, CDR2 LQKENI, per germline. CDR3 in amino acids: CASSAGAETQYF. CDR3 sequence (DNA): TGTGCCAGCTCGGCGGGGGCAGAGACCCAGTACTTC.

The rearrangement joins TRBV18 to TRBJ1-6, with D possibly TRBD1 on 5 matching bases. The CDR3 covers 17 residues. The germline V and J ends were trimmed by 5 bases and 0 bases, with 14 bases remaining between them. Germline CDR1 reads KGHSH; CDR2 reads LQKENI. The CDR3, as DNA: TGTGCCAGCTCATCCGGGACCCCGAGCTCCTATAATTCACCCCTCCACTTT. It is translated as CASSSGTPSSYNSPLHF.

On this clonotype itself: Relative to the germline gene, one junction end is altered; a read error may explain this. This chain connects TRBV6-5 to TRBJ1-2; maybe TRBD1 (5 bases). This CDR3 contains 15 residues. Germline CDR1 MNHEY, CDR2 SVGAGI. The CDR3, as DNA: TGTGCCAGCAGTTACGACAGAGCCGCTAACTATGGCTGCACCTTC. It is translated as CASSYDRAANYGCTF.

This chain connects TRBV2 to TRBJ1-5, with 8 bases that match TRBD1. The CDR3 loop spans 15 amino acids. From germline, CDR1 is SNHLY and CDR2 FYNNEI. The V segment lost 6 bases and the J segment 6 bases; nucleotides outside the gene matches: 10. The CDR3 nucleotides read TGTGCCAGCAGGGTGACAGGGGAATTTGGTCAGCCCCAGCATTTT. Its protein is CASRVTGEFGQPQHF.

This chain joins TRBV7-2 and TRBJ2-5; D may be TRBD2 (6 bases). This CDR3 region has 15 residues. The V end lost 2 bases, the J end lost 5 bases, and 15 bases lay between the germline ends. Germline CDR1 is SGHTA and CDR2 is FQGNSA. The CDR3 here is CTSSLMRGRTETQYF. CDR3 nucleotides: TGTACCAGCAGCTTAATGCGGGGCCGGACGGAGACCCAGTACTTC. The whole variable domain, remainder taken from reference TRBV7-2 and TRBJ2-5, is GAGVSQSPSNKVTEKGKDVELRCDPISGHTALYWYRQSLGQGLEFLIYFQGNSAPDKSGLPSDRFSAERTGGSVSTLTIQRTQQEDSAVYLCTSSLMRGRTETQYFGPGTRLLVL.

The V call is TRBV7-9, the J call TRBJ2-7, with D maybe TRBD2 (6 bases). The CDR3 has 14 amino acids. Trimming pared 5 bases from V and 1 base from J, leaving 12 bases between. Germline V gene sequence: CDR1 SEHNR, CDR2 FQNEAQ (reference sequence). In DNA form, the CDR3 reads TGTGCCAGCAGCCCTTCTAGCGTTTCCTACGAGCAGTACTTC. Its protein is CASSPSSVSYEQYF. Filled out from reference TRBV7-9 and TRBJ2-7, the complete variable domain reads DTGVSQNPRHKITKRGQNVTFRCDPISEHNRLYWYRQTLGQGPEFLTYFQNEAQLEKSRLLSDRFSAERPKGSFSTLEIQRTEQGDSAMYLCASSPSSVSYEQYFGPGTRLTVT.

The chain joins TRBV29-1 to TRBJ2-7, with unresolved D. The CDR3 runs 12 residues. From germline, CDR1 is SQVTM and CDR2 ANQGSEA. Trimming removed 2 bases at V and 5 bases at J, with 10 bases between. The CDR3 bases are TGCAGCGTTGAAAACGGTTCCCACGAGCAGTACTTC. This gives the protein CSVENGSHEQYF.

V gene TRBV3-1 combines with J gene TRBJ1-6, with TRBD1 matching 9 bases. Per germline, CDR1 LGHDT and CDR2 YNNKEL (reference sequence). This CDR3 region has 18 residues. V was pared by 0 bases and J by 6 bases, with 9 bases of the junction left unmatched. The CDR3 coding sequence is TGTGCCAGCAGCCAAGATCGGAGGACAGGGGCGATTAATTCACCCCTCCACTTT. This gives the protein CASSQDRRTGAINSPLHF.